Listed below are T cell receptor beta chains from one sample, sequenced in a study of blood T cell repertoires in COVID-19. Measured with immunoSEQ multiplex PCR; TCRdb has only the in-frame clones, and not every one. The table lists about 480,000 clones, 70% to 90% of them singletons. Sequenced sample: PBMCs or T cells enriched from blood (not recorded which). The source is a woman aged 40 to 50 who had recovered from COVID-19. CDR3s include the opening cysteine and the closing phenylalanine or tryptophan. The order of the fields is J gene, clone size, D gene, V gene, CDR3 DNA, CDR3 protein. D genes are given only for firm matches. Expanded clones are given a class, and other clones once, few, many or no size at all.

J: TRBJ2-1
size: NA
D: NA
V: TRBV10-3
DNA: TGTGCCATCAGTGATGTGGGGGACTTGGGTTCCTACAATGAGCAGTTCTTC
CDR3: CAISDVGDLGSYNEQFF

J: TRBJ2-2
size: NA
D: TRBD1
V: TRBV29-1
DNA: TGCAGCGCGCGACTTCAGGGGGCCTTTACCGGGGAGCTGTTTTTT
CDR3: CSARLQGAFTGELFF

J: TRBJ1-4
size: NA
D: TRBD1
V: TRBV15
DNA: TGTGCCTCTCGACAGGGACTTAATGAAAAACTGTTTTTT
CDR3: CASRQGLNEKLFF

J: TRBJ2-5
size: NA
D: NA
V: TRBV6-6
DNA: TGTGCCAGCAGTCCCTCGAACAGGGAAGAGACCCAGTACTTC
CDR3: CASSPSNREETQYF

J: TRBJ2-3
size: NA
D: NA
V: TRBV24-1
DNA: TGTGCCACCAGTGAGGCAACAGATACGCAGTATTTT
CDR3: CATSEATDTQYF

J: TRBJ1-5
size: NA
D: NA
V: TRBV4-3
DNA: TGCGCCAGCAGCCAAAATGAACGTCGCGGGCGTTATAGCAATCAGCCCCAGCATTTT
CDR3: CASSQNERRGRYSNQPQHF

J: TRBJ2-1
size: NA
D: TRBD2
V: TRBV7-8
DNA: TGTGCCAGCAGCTTAACACGGGGACTAGCGGGAGACAGCTCCTACAATGAGCAGTTCTTC
CDR3: CASSLTRGLAGDSSYNEQFF

J: TRBJ2-1
size: NA
D: TRBD2
V: TRBV7-2
DNA: TGTGCCAGCAGGGACCCCGGTACTGGGGGGGGGAATGAGCAGTTCTTC
CDR3: CASRDPGTGGGNEQFF

J: TRBJ2-3
size: NA
D: TRBD2
V: TRBV5-1
DNA: TGCGCCAGCAGCCCAAGGACTAGCCCCACAGATACGCAGTATTTT
CDR3: CASSPRTSPTDTQYF

J: TRBJ2-1
size: NA
D: TRBD2
V: TRBV2
DNA: TGTGCCAGCAGTGAACTAGCGGGAGGGCCAGGAGAGCAGTTCTTC
CDR3: CASSELAGGPGEQFF

J: TRBJ2-7
size: NA
D: TRBD1
V: TRBV6-5
DNA: TGTGCCAGCAGTTACCGGGACAGGGCGAGCGAGCAGTACTTC
CDR3: CASSYRDRASEQYF

J: TRBJ1-3
size: NA
D: NA
V: TRBV20-1
DNA: TGCAGTGCTAGTACCGGGATTTCTGGAAACACCATATATTTT
CDR3: CSASTGISGNTIYF

J: TRBJ1-4
size: NA
D: NA
V: TRBV5-1
DNA: TGCGCCAGCAGCTTGAAGGGACAAGGTGGGGAAAAACTGTTTTTT
CDR3: CASSLKGQGGEKLFF

J: TRBJ1-5
size: NA
D: NA
V: TRBV19
DNA: TGTGCCAGTAGTATGTTTTCTGGCCTTAATCAGCCCCAGCATTTT
CDR3: CASSMFSGLNQPQHF

J: TRBJ2-2
size: few
D: NA
V: TRBV5-8
DNA: TGTGCCAGCAGCTCCCGGGACAACCCGACCGGGGAGCTGTTTTTT
CDR3: CASSSRDNPTGELFF

J: TRBJ1-1
size: NA
D: TRBD1
V: TRBV24-1
DNA: TGTGCCACCAGTGATTCCCGATCCGGGACAGAGGAAGCTTTCTTT
CDR3: CATSDSRSGTEEAFF

J: TRBJ2-7
size: NA
D: TRBD2
V: TRBV3-1/TRBV3-2
DNA: TGTGCCAGCAGCCACCTAGGACTAGCGGACTACGAGCAGTACTTC
CDR3: CASSHLGLADYEQYF

J: TRBJ1-2
size: NA
D: NA
V: TRBV6-4
DNA: TGTGCCAGCAGTCTGCGGCCAAGTACGGATGGCTACACCTTC
CDR3: CASSLRPSTDGYTF

J: TRBJ1-2
size: once
D: TRBD1
V: TRBV6-5
DNA: TGTGCCAGCGAACAGGACAGGGGATTCTATGGCTACACCTTC
CDR3: CASEQDRGFYGYTF

J: TRBJ2-7
size: NA
D: TRBD2
V: TRBV25-1
DNA: TGTGCCAGCAGTGAAGGGCTAGCGGGAGTGGATGACGAGCAGTACTTC
CDR3: CASSEGLAGVDDEQYF

J: TRBJ2-3
size: few
D: NA
V: TRBV5-8
DNA: TGTGCCAGCAGCTCCGGGAAATCCACAGATACGCAGTATTTT
CDR3: CASSSGKSTDTQYF

J: TRBJ1-1
size: NA
D: NA
V: TRBV30
DNA: TGTGCCTGGAGCCAAAGGCAGGGGCAAGCTTTCTTT
CDR3: CAWSQRQGQAFF

J: TRBJ1-3
size: NA
D: NA
V: TRBV5-4
DNA: TGTGCCAGCAGCTTGGGTAACCCCTCCCCCCGGTCTGGAAACACCATATATTTT
CDR3: CASSLGNPSPRSGNTIYF

J: TRBJ1-2
size: NA
D: TRBD1
V: TRBV10-3
DNA: TGTGCCATCACCCGGACAGGGGACTATGGCTACACCTTC
CDR3: CAITRTGDYGYTF

J: TRBJ2-1
size: once
D: NA
V: TRBV18
DNA: TGTGCCAGCCTACGGTCACAGGGAAAGAGTACGTACAATGAGCAGTTCTTC
CDR3: CASLRSQGKSTYNEQFF

J: TRBJ2-7
size: NA
D: NA
V: TRBV24-1
DNA: TGTGCCACTCCAGGGCCGAGCTCCTACGAGCAGTACTTC
CDR3: CATPGPSSYEQYF

J: TRBJ2-3
size: NA
D: TRBD2
V: TRBV5-1
DNA: TGCGCCAGCTCCGACCAGGGACTAGGTAGCGTAGATACGCAGTATTTT
CDR3: CASSDQGLGSVDTQYF

J: TRBJ1-3
size: NA
D: NA
V: TRBV5-8
DNA: TGTGCCAGCAGCTTGGTAGGCAGGGACTCTGGAAACACCATATATTTT
CDR3: CASSLVGRDSGNTIYF

J: TRBJ1-4
size: NA
D: TRBD1
V: TRBV29-1
DNA: TGCAGCGCAGGGGGGGGACTTGACAGCAGGGGTGAAAAACTGTTTTTT
CDR3: CSAGGGLDSRGEKLFF

J: TRBJ1-1
size: NA
D: TRBD1
V: TRBV5-1
DNA: TGCGCCAGCAGTCTGAAGGGACAGGGATACACTGAAGCTTTCTTT
CDR3: CASSLKGQGYTEAFF

J: TRBJ1-2
size: NA
D: NA
V: TRBV3-1/TRBV3-2
DNA: TGTGCCAGCAGCCAAGATCCGGGTGGTTATGGCTACACCTTC
CDR3: CASSQDPGGYGYTF

J: TRBJ2-5
size: NA
D: TRBD2
V: TRBV10-3
DNA: TGTGCCATCAGTGAGGGACTAGCGGGACTACAAGAGACCCAGTACTTC
CDR3: CAISEGLAGLQETQYF

J: TRBJ1-2
size: NA
D: TRBD1
V: TRBV27
DNA: TGTGCCAGCAGTCCTCGACAGGGGACCAACTATGGCTACACCTTC
CDR3: CASSPRQGTNYGYTF

J: TRBJ2-3
size: NA
D: NA
V: TRBV6-2/TRBV6-3
DNA: TGTGCCAGCAGCGCAGGGGTTAGCACAGATACGCAGTATTTT
CDR3: CASSAGVSTDTQYF

J: TRBJ2-7
size: NA
D: TRBD1
V: TRBV10-3
DNA: TGTGCCACAAACCGGGACAGGGAACACGAGCAGTACTTC
CDR3: CATNRDREHEQYF

J: TRBJ1-1
size: NA
D: NA
V: TRBV11-2
DNA: TGTGCCAGCACAAGAGGGCTGGCGTCTGAAGCTTTCTTT
CDR3: CASTRGLASEAFF

J: TRBJ2-1
size: once
D: NA
V: TRBV5-1
DNA: TGCGCCAGCAGCTTGACTACCCCAAGCTCCTACAATGAGCAGTTCTTC
CDR3: CASSLTTPSSYNEQFF

J: TRBJ2-3
size: once
D: TRBD2
V: TRBV7-2
DNA: TGTGCCAGCAGCTCTGGACTAGCGGGCCATATCACAGATACGCAGTATTTT
CDR3: CASSSGLAGHITDTQYF

J: TRBJ1-4
size: NA
D: NA
V: TRBV18
DNA: TGTGCCAGCTCACAAACGAGTTTCGCTAATGAAAAACTGTTTTTT
CDR3: CASSQTSFANEKLFF

J: TRBJ1-1
size: NA
D: NA
V: TRBV6-5
DNA: TGTGCCAGCAGCGGCGAGGCTGAAGCTTTCTTT
CDR3: CASSGEAEAFF

J: TRBJ1-3
size: NA
D: TRBD1
V: TRBV5-1
DNA: TGCGCCAGCGGGGTGAGCGCACAGGGGCGCGGAAACACCATATATTTT
CDR3: CASGVSAQGRGNTIYF

J: TRBJ2-3
size: NA
D: TRBD2
V: TRBV19
DNA: TGTGCCAGTAAAACTAGCGGGAGGGCCGATCCAGATACGCAGTATTTT
CDR3: CASKTSGRADPDTQYF

J: TRBJ2-2
size: few
D: NA
V: TRBV4-3
DNA: TGCGCCAGCAGCCAAGATCTCAGGGGACAAATTACGGGGACGAACACCGGGGAGCTGTTTTTT
CDR3: CASSQDLRGQITGTNTGELFF

J: TRBJ1-5
size: NA
D: NA
V: TRBV30
DNA: TGTGCCTGGAGCGAGGGTGGCCGTCAGCCCCAGCATTTT
CDR3: CAWSEGGRQPQHF

J: TRBJ2-7
size: NA
D: NA
V: TRBV6-2/TRBV6-3
DNA: TGTGCCAGCAGTTCAGGTCCCACCTACGAGCAGTACTTC
CDR3: CASSSGPTYEQYF

J: TRBJ2-5
size: NA
D: NA
V: TRBV10-3
DNA: TGTGCCATCAGTGGAGGGGGACGGGAGACCCAGTACTTC
CDR3: CAISGGGRETQYF

J: TRBJ1-2
size: few
D: TRBD1
V: TRBV11-2
DNA: TGTGCCAGCAGCCGCCGGACAGGGGGCTTCCTTTCCCGGTATGGCTACACCTTC
CDR3: CASSRRTGGFLSRYGYTF

J: TRBJ2-7
size: once
D: TRBD1
V: TRBV7-7
DNA: TGTGCCAGCAGCTTAGGGACAGGGTTCAGCGAGCAGTACTTC
CDR3: CASSLGTGFSEQYF

J: TRBJ2-5
size: NA
D: NA
V: TRBV3-1/TRBV3-2
DNA: TGTGCCAGCATGGCAGCGGGAGAGACCCAGTACTTC
CDR3: CASMAAGETQYF

J: TRBJ2-1
size: few
D: NA
V: TRBV9
DNA: TGTGCCAGCAGCGTAGACAACTACAATGAGCAGTTCTTC
CDR3: CASSVDNYNEQFF

J: TRBJ2-7
size: NA
D: NA
V: TRBV27
DNA: TGTGCCAGCAGTTTATCGAGTGGAGGTTGGGGCGAGCAGTACTTC
CDR3: CASSLSSGGWGEQYF

J: TRBJ2-7
size: NA
D: TRBD2
V: TRBV25-1
DNA: TGTGCCAGCAGAAGAGCGGGAACCGAGCAGTACTTC
CDR3: CASRRAGTEQYF

J: TRBJ2-1
size: once
D: TRBD2
V: TRBV7-2
DNA: TGTGCCAGCAGCCCTAGCGGGAGGGCCTTAAATGAGCAGTTCTTC
CDR3: CASSPSGRALNEQFF

J: TRBJ2-7
size: NA
D: TRBD1
V: TRBV12-3/TRBV12-4
DNA: TGTGCCAGCACCCCGACAGGGGGCGAGCAGTACTTC
CDR3: CASTPTGGEQYF

J: TRBJ2-7
size: NA
D: TRBD2
V: TRBV7-2
DNA: TGTGCCAGCAGCAACACAATGACTAGCGGGAGTTCTCAGTACTTC
CDR3: CASSNTMTSGSSQYF

J: TRBJ2-5
size: NA
D: TRBD2
V: TRBV23-1
DNA: TGCGCCAGCGCCCCGACTAGCGGGTTCGGAGAGACCCAGTACTTC
CDR3: CASAPTSGFGETQYF

J: TRBJ2-7
size: few
D: TRBD2
V: TRBV15
DNA: TGTGCCACCAGCAGAGCCTGGGCTAGCGGGAGCTCCTACGAGCAGTACTTC
CDR3: CATSRAWASGSSYEQYF

J: TRBJ1-2
size: NA
D: NA
V: TRBV12-3/TRBV12-4
DNA: TGTGCCGGACACAGGGTGGAGAGTGGCTACACCTTC
CDR3: CAGHRVESGYTF

J: TRBJ1-4
size: NA
D: NA
V: TRBV6-5
DNA: TGTGCCAGCAGCAAGTCCAGGGTCAGTGAAAAACTGTTTTTT
CDR3: CASSKSRVSEKLFF